These T cell receptor beta chains were read from a single sample in a study of graft-versus-host responses after intestinal transplantation. Some clones are missing from TCRdb's copy, which holds only in-frame ones; the method was immunoSEQ multiplex PCR. The sample lists about 8,000 clones; approximately 72% were seen once. The sample in question was ileum tissue, obtained roughly 230 days after intestinal transplant. These receptors were collected from a human patient who received an intestinal transplant, so some T cells may come from the graft donor. The CDR3 runs from the conserved cysteine through the conserved F or W. The order of the fields is V gene, J gene, CDR3 protein.

>TRBV5-1|TRBJ2-1
CASSPSASGDKNEQFF
>TRBV6-5|TRBJ1-6
CASSFLLPGHYSPLHF
>TRBV7-2|TRBJ2-2
CASSLPPGQRITGELFF
>TRBV2|TRBJ1-2
CASNDGGTYGYTF
>TRBV5-4|TRBJ1-2
CASSIPGPRGYTF
>TRBV6-6|TRBJ1-4
CASSARTGKDEKLFF
>TRBV5-1|TRBJ2-3
CASNRGSGSSTDTQYF
>TRBV2|TRBJ1-2
CASRADREDRTDGYTF
>TRBV27|TRBJ2-5
CASARDGGFQETQYF
>TRBV7-2|TRBJ1-2
CASSQGQNYGYTF
>TRBV30|TRBJ1-2
CAWTETGTHGYTF
>TRBV4-2|TRBJ2-3
CASSQDQQGGSTDTQYF
>TRBV5-1|TRBJ2-3
CASGSGGGARDTQYF
>TRBV4-2|TRBJ1-1
CASSRDPGGRVGTEAFF
>TRBV2|TRBJ2-6
CASSEMGGGANVLTF
>TRBV7-9|TRBJ1-2
CASSSAWNYGYTF
>TRBV2|TRBJ2-3
CASRAISTDTQYF
>TRBV27|TRBJ2-1
CASSLLAYNEQFF
>TRBV2|TRBJ2-5
CASSEGAQETQYF
>TRBV7-8|TRBJ1-3
CASSLDRPLSGNTIYF
>TRBV29-1|TRBJ1-2
CSVEPGGIRYTF
>TRBV5-3|TRBJ1-2
CARSFRGGRGYGYTF
>TRBV19|TRBJ2-1
CASTNRELSYNEQFF
>TRBV5-6|TRBJ2-3
CASSPRRGADTQYF
>TRBV4-1|TRBJ1-1
CASRRRRNTEAFF
>TRBV5-8|TRBJ2-7
CASSFNGQGANEQYF
>TRBV29-1|TRBJ1-1
CSDGGNTEAFF